Listed below are T cell receptor beta chains from one sample, sequenced in a study of PD-L1 blockade in urothelial cancer. Produced via immunoSEQ multiplex PCR; TCRdb's table is partial and in-frame only. The sample has about 76,000 clones, 80% to 90% seen once; the top ten hold 4.7%. The sample consisted of PBMCs, taken around atezolizumab (anti-PD-L1) treatment. These receptors originate from a man aged 65 to 79 with urothelial cancer. CDR3s include the opening cysteine and the closing phenylalanine or tryptophan. D genes are given only for firm matches. Size is omitted from some rows. Given values are once, few, many or a class for expanded clones.

CDR3 protein | CDR3 DNA | J gene | D gene | V gene | clone size
CASSRDRVNEQFF | TGTGCCAGCAGCCGGGACAGGGTGAATGAGCAGTTCTTC | TRBJ2-1 | TRBD1 | TRBV5-4 | .
CATSRVLAGGRMNEQFF | TGTGCCACCAGCAGAGTGCTAGCGGGAGGGCGTATGAATGAGCAGTTCTTC | TRBJ2-1 | TRBD2 | TRBV15 | few
CASQGWEQYF | TGTGCATCACAGGGGTGGGAGCAGTACTTC | TRBJ2-7 | TRBD1 | TRBV11-3 | .
CASSLDRGSHNEQFF | TGTGCCAGCAGCCTAGACAGGGGTTCCCACAATGAGCAGTTCTTC | TRBJ2-1 | TRBD1 | TRBV11-2 | .
CASSPGTSGRAGTDTQYF | TGCGCCAGCAGCCCCGGGACTAGCGGGAGGGCCGGCACAGATACGCAGTATTTT | TRBJ2-3 | TRBD2 | TRBV5-1 | .
CASSSRQGAHEKLFF | TGTGCCAGCAGCTCCCGACAGGGGGCACATGAAAAACTGTTTTTT | TRBJ1-4 | TRBD1 | TRBV7-9 | .
CASSPGITREAFF | TGTGCCAGCTCACCAGGCATCACCCGTGAAGCTTTCTTT | TRBJ1-1 | . | TRBV18 | .
CASSLTPPGQGLNNEKLFF | TGTGCCAGCAGTTTAACTCCTCCGGGACAGGGACTAAATAATGAAAAACTGTTTTTT | TRBJ1-4 | TRBD1 | TRBV27 | .
CASSQEGSGSATDTQYF | TGCGCCAGCAGCCAAGAAGGTAGCGGGAGCGCTACAGATACGCAGTATTTT | TRBJ2-3 | TRBD2 | TRBV4-1 | once
CASSPSGQHRGYEQYF | TGTGCCAGCAGCCCCTCCGGACAGCATAGGGGATACGAGCAGTACTTC | TRBJ2-7 | . | TRBV7-9 | .
CASSIQTSARETQYF | TGTGCCAGTAGTATACAGACTAGCGCCCGAGAGACCCAGTACTTC | TRBJ2-5 | TRBD2 | TRBV19 | .
CASSLIGDQPQHF | TGTGCCAGCAGTTTAATCGGGGATCAGCCCCAGCATTTT | TRBJ1-5 | . | TRBV27 | .
CASSDPSTGETQYF | TGTGCCAGCAGTGACCCCTCAACAGGGGAGACCCAGTACTTC | TRBJ2-5 | . | TRBV6-1 | .
CASDQGALGNIQYF | TGTGCCAGTGATCAGGGGGCCCTAGGAAACATTCAGTACTTC | TRBJ2-4 | TRBD1 | TRBV19 | once
CASSSPGTDTQYF | TGTGCCAGCAGTTCGCCGGGGACAGATACGCAGTATTTT | TRBJ2-3 | . | TRBV28 | .
CASSQVVSSAYGEQYF | TGCGCCAGCAGCCAAGTGGTGTCTAGCGCCTATGGCGAGCAGTACTTC | TRBJ2-7 | . | TRBV4-1 | .
CASSEEVAGVGTQYF | TGTGCCAGCAGTGAAGAGGTAGCGGGAGTGGGTACGCAGTATTTT | TRBJ2-3 | TRBD2 | TRBV2 | .
CASNQGRASGNTIYF | TGTGCCAGCAACCAGGGCAGAGCCTCTGGAAACACCATATATTTT | TRBJ1-3 | . | TRBV19 | once
CASSAQLVNEQFF | TGTGCCAGCAGCGCCCAACTAGTAAATGAGCAGTTCTTC | TRBJ2-1 | . | TRBV9 | .
CASSLEGIAGASDTQYF | TGTGCCAGCAGCTTGGAGGGGATAGCGGGAGCTTCCGATACGCAGTATTTT | TRBJ2-3 | TRBD2 | TRBV5-4 | .
CASSLDGGWGEKLFF | TGTGCCAGCAGCTTAGATGGAGGGTGGGGCGAAAAACTGTTTTTT | TRBJ1-4 | . | TRBV11-2 | .
CASSEAPDREETQYF | TGTGCCAGCAGTGAAGCTCCCGACAGGGAAGAGACCCAGTACTTC | TRBJ2-5 | TRBD1 | TRBV2 | few
CASSYSKTGEWTEAFF | TGTGCCAGCAGTTACTCGAAGACAGGGGAGTGGACTGAAGCTTTCTTT | TRBJ1-1 | TRBD1 | TRBV6-5 | .
CASSLGYGQRDEQYF | TGCGCCAGCAGCTTGGGCTACGGGCAGAGGGACGAGCAGTACTTC | TRBJ2-7 | . | TRBV5-1 | .
CASSLVDRADTQYF | TGCGCCAGCAGCTTGGTCGACAGAGCAGATACGCAGTATTTT | TRBJ2-3 | . | TRBV5-1 | once
CASSLLGEYYGYTF | TGTGCCAGCAGTCTCCTCGGGGAATACTATGGCTACACCTTC | TRBJ1-2 | . | TRBV28 | .
CASSFERENGELFF | TGCGCCAGCAGCTTCGAGCGGGAGAACGGGGAGCTGTTTTTT | TRBJ2-2 | TRBD2 | TRBV5-1 | .
CASSGRRYEQYF | TGTGCCAGCAGTGGGAGGAGATACGAGCAGTACTTC | TRBJ2-7 | . | TRBV2 | .
CASSRGQGATEAFF | TGTGCCAGCAGCCGGGGACAGGGGGCAACTGAAGCTTTCTTT | TRBJ1-1 | TRBD1 | TRBV5-4 | .
CASSQVGQGNQPQHF | TGCGCCAGCAGCCAAGTGGGACAGGGCAATCAGCCCCAGCATTTT | TRBJ1-5 | TRBD1 | TRBV4-1 | .
CASRGLGTAQPQHF | TGTGCCAGCAGGGGACTCGGGACAGCTCAGCCCCAGCATTTT | TRBJ1-5 | TRBD1 | TRBV27 | .